This T cell receptor (beta chain) was profiled in a study of blood T cells in healthy people across ages. Each donor was a healthy Caucasian individual from Russia, aged 6 to 90. RNA extraction gave at least 5 micrograms of total RNA per sample. The CDR3 is 15 residues long. The germline V gene encodes CDR1 DFQATT and CDR2 SNEGSKA (reference sequence). Whole-study results and caveats: TCR beta diversity per million T cells fell roughly linearly with age.

Details on this clonotype: Its antigen remains unknown. A junction boundary mismatches the germline segment, possibly from a read error.

A second PCR, run for about 6 to 12 cycles, used a sample-barcoded 5' primer plus a J-beta primer mix. A template-switch adaptor that had 12 random nucleotides put a tag on each cDNA molecule. One entry per CDR3 protein, called by TCRdb with MiXCR from the 5' RACE reads. The table has 720,000 or so distinct CDR3 sequences, around 43% seen once. The chain has TRBV20-1 and TRBJ1-1, with a tentative D call TRBD1 (6 bases). The sequence derives from an elderly man in good health. Sequencing was done on a sample of blood. CDR3 sequence reads: CSARYRDGGNTGAFF. In DNA form, the CDR3 reads TGCAGTGCTAGATACAGGGACGGAGGGAACACTGGAGCTTTCTTT.